Below are 9 T cell receptor beta chains sequenced from a single sample in a study of T cells expressing NK-cell markers. TCRdb re-called the 5' RACE reads and shows each CDR3 protein once, DNA omitted. The table lists 150,000 to 200,000 distinct CDR3 sequences. The sample consisted of blood T cells: a sorted CD56 or NKG2C T cell subset, CD4+ or CD8+ T cells, or bulk PBMC T cells (not recorded which). The receptors here all came from a woman aged 18 to 75 in good health.

The chain recombines TRBV4-2 with TRBJ2-3; the D call from TCRdb, TRBD2, cannot be confirmed without DNA. Per the germline V gene, CDR1 is LGHNA and CDR2 is YNFKEQ. The CDR3 is 17 residues long. The CDR3 spells CASSPQAGSTSTDTQYF.

The V gene is TRBV3-1, the J gene TRBJ2-1; the TCRdb call, TRBD1, lacks DNA for checking. CDR3 length: 12 amino acids. CDR1 and CDR2 from the germline V gene are LGHDT and YNNKEL (reference sequence). The CDR3 protein is CASSHAGEEQFF.

V usage is TRBV20-1 and J usage is TRBJ1-6; the D call from TCRdb, TRBD1, cannot be confirmed without DNA. The CDR3 runs to 14 residues. Germline lookup yields CDR1 DFQATT and CDR2 SNEGSKA (reference sequence). CDR3 loop: CSARDLGAGSPLHF.

The CDR3: CASTGTGSKLFF. The V and J genes are TRBV2 and TRBJ1-4; TCRdb's D call, TRBD1, is unchecked because there is no DNA. This CDR3 has 12 amino acids. The V gene's germline CDR1 is SNHLY and CDR2 FYNNEI.

The rearrangement uses TRBV5-1 and TRBJ2-1; absent DNA, TCRdb's TRBD1 call cannot be checked. Germline lookup yields CDR1 SGHRS and CDR2 YFSETQ. CDR3 length: 14 amino acids. CDR3 amino acids: CASSLPGAYNEQFF.

The rearrangement uses TRBV11-2 and TRBJ2-7; no DNA is available, so the TRBD2 call from TCRdb remains unchecked. There are 14 residues in the CDR3. Germline V gene data show CDR1 as SGHAT and CDR2 as FQNNGV. The CDR3 sequence is CASSLALAKYEQYF.

V and J are TRBV5-1 and TRBJ2-5. CDR1 and CDR2 (germline): SGHRS, YFSETQ. CDR3 length: 17 residues. The CDR3 reads CASSLEARRTLGETQYF.

The chain links TRBV4-2 to TRBJ2-3; with no DNA, the TCRdb D assignment of TRBD1 cannot be verified. CDR3 length equals 14 residues. Germline V CDR1 and CDR2: LGHNA, YNFKEQ. The CDR3 protein is CASSPPGMTDTQYF.

V is TRBV6-1 and J is TRBJ1-6; TCRdb's D call of TRBD1 is untestable without DNA. Germline CDR1 and CDR2: MNHNS and SASEGT. The CDR3 loop spans 17 amino acids. The chain's CDR3 is CASSDGGPGSYNSPLHF.